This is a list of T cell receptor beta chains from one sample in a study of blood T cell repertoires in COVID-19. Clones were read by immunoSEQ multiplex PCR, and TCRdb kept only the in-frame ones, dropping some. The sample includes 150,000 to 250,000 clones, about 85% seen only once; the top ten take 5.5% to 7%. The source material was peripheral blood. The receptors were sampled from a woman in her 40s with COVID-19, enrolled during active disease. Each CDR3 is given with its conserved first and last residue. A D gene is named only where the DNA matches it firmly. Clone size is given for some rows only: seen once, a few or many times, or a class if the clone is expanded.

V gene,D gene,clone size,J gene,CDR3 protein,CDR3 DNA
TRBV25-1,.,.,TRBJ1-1,CASSGLTGNTEAFF,TGTGCCAGCAGTGGCCTAACAGGGAACACTGAAGCTTTCTTT
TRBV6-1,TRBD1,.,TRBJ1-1,CASSEATGGVEAFF,TGTGCCAGCAGTGAAGCCACAGGGGGAGTTGAAGCTTTCTTT
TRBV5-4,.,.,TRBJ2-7,CASSSPAGNEQYF,TGTGCCAGCAGCTCCCCGGCAGGGAACGAGCAGTACTTC
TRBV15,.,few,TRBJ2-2,CATSYSLTGELFF,TGTGCCACCAGCTACAGCCTCACCGGGGAGCTGTTTTTT
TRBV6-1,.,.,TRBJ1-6,CASSELRGYLHF,TGTGCCAGCAGTGAATTAAGGGGGTACCTCCACTTT
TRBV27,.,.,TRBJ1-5,CASSLESSHSNQPQHF,TGTGCCAGCAGTTTAGAATCGAGCCATAGCAATCAGCCCCAGCATTTT
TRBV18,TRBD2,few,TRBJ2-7,CASSREGRAEQYF,TGTGCCAGCTCACGGGAGGGACGTGCCGAGCAGTACTTC
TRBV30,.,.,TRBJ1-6,CAWNEATDSPLHF,TGTGCCTGGAATGAGGCAACTGATTCACCCCTCCACTTT
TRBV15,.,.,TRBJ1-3,CATSRDSLFGDTIYF,TGTGCCACCAGCAGAGATTCTCTCTTCGGGGACACCATATATTTT
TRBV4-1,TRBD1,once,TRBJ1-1,CASSPGTGLNTEAFF,TGCGCCAGCAGCCCAGGGACAGGTTTGAACACTGAAGCTTTCTTT
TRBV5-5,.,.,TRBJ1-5,CASSPLSSNQPQHF,TGTGCCAGCAGCCCTCTCAGTAGCAATCAGCCCCAGCATTTT
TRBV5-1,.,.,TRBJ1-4,CASTETGQYEKLFF,TGCGCCAGCACCGAGACAGGTCAATATGAAAAACTGTTTTTT
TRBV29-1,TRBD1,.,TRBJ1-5,CSVEPGTGAGRYF,TGCAGCGTTGAACCCGGGACAGGGGCCGGGCGGTATTTT
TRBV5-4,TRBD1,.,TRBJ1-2,CASSPQGARGYTF,TGTGCCAGCAGCCCACAGGGGGCGCGAGGCTACACCTTC
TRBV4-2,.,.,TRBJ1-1,CASSRHKNTEAFF,TGTGCCAGCAGCCGACATAAGAACACTGAAGCTTTCTTT
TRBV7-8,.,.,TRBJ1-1,CASSLGTFFNTEAFF,TGTGCCAGCAGCTTAGGGACATTTTTCAACACTGAAGCTTTCTTT
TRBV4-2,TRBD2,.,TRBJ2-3,CASSQDPGGLLYTQYF,TGTGCCAGCAGCCAAGATCCGGGAGGTCTCCTTTATACGCAGTATTTT
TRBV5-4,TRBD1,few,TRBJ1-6,CASSGSRQGALYNSPLHF,TGTGCCAGCAGCGGGAGCCGACAGGGGGCCCTCTATAATTCACCCCTCCACTTT
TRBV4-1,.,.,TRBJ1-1,CASSQPDPGGTEAFF,TGCGCCAGCAGCCAACCCGATCCCGGGGGCACTGAAGCTTTCTTT
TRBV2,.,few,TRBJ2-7,CASSRRTDTYEQYF,TGTGCCAGCAGTAGGCGGACGGACACCTACGAGCAGTACTTC
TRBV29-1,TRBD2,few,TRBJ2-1,CSVRGGLGNEQFF,TGCAGCGTTCGCGGGGGGTTAGGCAATGAGCAGTTCTTC
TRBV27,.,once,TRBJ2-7,CASSLKIDRYEQYF,TGTGCCAGCAGTTTAAAAATTGACAGGTACGAGCAGTACTTC
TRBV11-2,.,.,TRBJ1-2,CASSSHAGQDFNYGYTF,TGTGCCAGCAGCTCCCATGCAGGACAAGACTTTAACTATGGCTACACCTTC
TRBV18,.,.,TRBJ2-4,CASSPFIPQEGNIQYF,TGTGCCAGCTCACCATTCATCCCGCAGGAAGGAAACATTCAGTACTTC
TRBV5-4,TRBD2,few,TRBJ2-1,CASSVEREGYNEQFF,TGTGCCAGCAGTGTTGAGCGGGAGGGCTACAATGAGCAGTTCTTC
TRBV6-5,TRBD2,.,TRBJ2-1,CASTGGNEQFF,TGTGCCAGCACCGGGGGGAATGAGCAGTTCTTC